This passage covers 23 T cell receptor beta chains from one sample sequenced in a study of T-cell memory formation after mild COVID-19. TCRdb re-called the 5' RACE reads with MiXCR, one entry per CDR3 protein. The repertoire has 240,000 or so distinct CDR3 sequences, approximately 9% of them found once; the top ten carry 22%. Sequenced material: PBMCs or a T cell subset sorted from them (not recorded which). These receptors were obtained from a man aged 18 to 29 who had mild COVID-19 (a few samples of this study predate the infection). Cell type and time point are not known.

This clonotype was seen more than once but under ten times. V gene TRBV5-1 combines with J gene TRBJ2-5, with D tentatively TRBD2 (6 bases). The CDR3 consists of 16 residues. Trimming cost V 4 bases and J 2 bases, with 18 bases left between them. Germline CDR1 reads SGHRS; CDR2 reads YFSETQ. Here the CDR3 reads CASSAPGGATQETQYF. CDR3 nucleotide sequence: TGCGCCAGCAGCGCTCCTGGCGGGGCAACACAAGAGACCCAGTACTTC.

This chain uses TRBV20-1 with TRBJ1-5; TRBD1 might be the D (5 bases). The CDR3 totals 12 residues. Per the germline V gene, CDR1 is DFQATT and CDR2 is SNEGSKA (reference sequence). Trimming cost V 2 bases and J 10 bases, with 12 bases left between them. The CDR3 DNA is TGCAGTGCTAGATATTCCGGGGCCCCCCAGCATTTT. It is translated as CSARYSGAPQHF.

This clonotype was picked up many times. The V call is TRBV12-3 or TRBV12-4, the J call TRBJ1-1; D possibly corresponds to TRBD1 (6 bases). The V end lost 5 bases, the J end lost 1 base, and 14 bases lay between the germline ends. The CDR3 consists of 15 residues. The DNA for the CDR3 is TGTGCCAGCAGTCCGCAACCGACAGGGAACACTGAAGCTTTCTTT. It encodes CASSPQPTGNTEAFF.

In this sample, this clonotype turned up many times. CDR3 loop: CASSLAWNEQFF. CDR3 bases: TGCGCCAGCAGCTTGGCCTGGAATGAGCAGTTCTTC. The chain couples TRBV5-1 to TRBJ2-1; D is unclear. The CDR3 has 12 residues. The V end was cut by 0 bases, the J end by 7 bases, with 5 bases between. Germline V gives CDR1 SGHRS, CDR2 YFSETQ.

The CDR3 reads CASSSVPGRGYTF. The CDR3 DNA reads TGTGCCAGCAGTTCAGTCCCCGGACGCGGCTACACCTTC. The V and J genes are TRBV12-3 or TRBV12-4 and TRBJ1-2; no reliable D call. The CDR3 runs 13 residues. V dropped 4 bases and J dropped 8 bases, with 14 bases sitting between them.

This clonotype was seen at least ten times. A junction boundary mismatches the germline segment, possibly from a read error. The chain has TRBV7-7 and TRBJ2-1; 10 bases agree with TRBD1. The CDR3 length is 15 residues. Germline V gene data show CDR1 as SSHAT and CDR2 as FNYEAQ (reference sequence). The CDR3, as DNA: TGTGCTAGCAGCTCTCCGGGACAGGGGATGTCTGAGCAGTTCTTC. Its protein is CASSSPGQGMSEQFF.

This clonotype turned up a few times. The chain uses TRBV5-1 and TRBJ2-1; D may be TRBD2 (7 bases). The CDR3 is 15 amino acids. CDR1 SGHRS and CDR2 YFSETQ come from the germline V gene. Trimming removed 7 bases at V and 2 bases at J, with 16 bases between. The CDR3 DNA follows: TGCGCCAGCGGGCCGGGGGGCGCCGCCTACAATGAGCAGTTCTTC. Protein sequence: CASGPGGAAYNEQFF.

This clonotype was counted a few times. V and J are TRBV27 and TRBJ1-5; TRBD1 is a possible D gene (5 bases). V lost 0 bases and J 2 bases, leaving 8 bases between the germline ends. CDR3 length equals 15 residues. CDR1 and CDR2 (germline): MNHEY, SMNVEV (reference sequence). The CDR3 reads CASSLSGGGNQPQHF. The DNA of the CDR3 is TGTGCCAGCAGTTTATCCGGGGGGGGCAATCAGCCCCAGCATTTT.

This clonotype was seen a single time. The chain employs TRBV28 and TRBJ2-5; no clear D. Trimming left V 9 bases short and J 9 bases short, with 11 bases between. The CDR3 extends over 10 amino acids. The germline V gene has CDR1 MDHEN and CDR2 SYDVKM. CDR3 coding DNA: TGTGCCAGACCGAGGTTGGCCCAGTACTTC. It yields the protein CARPRLAQYF.

J is TRBJ2-7 and V is TRBV11-2, with 7 bases identical to TRBD2. Germline lookup yields CDR1 SGHAT and CDR2 FQNNGV. There are 15 residues in the CDR3. V dropped 1 base and J dropped 3; count of bases not matched to a gene: 6. CDR3 sequence reads: CASSLGQGGLYEQYF. The CDR3 region has the DNA TGTGCCAGCAGCTTAGGGCAGGGAGGGCTCTACGAGCAGTACTTC.

V is TRBV6-6 and J is TRBJ2-1; 8 bases agree with TRBD2. The germline gives CDR1 MNHNY, CDR2 SVGAGI (reference sequence). The CDR3 has 15 residues. The ends lost 5 bases at V and 6 bases at J; junction bases unmatched: 9. The CDR3 DNA is TGTGCCAGCAGTCCGGGACTAGGGGTTTTCAATGAGCAGTTCTTC. It translates to CASSPGLGVFNEQFF.

Ten or more counts support this clonotype. V gene TRBV28 combines with J gene TRBJ2-5; D may be TRBD2 (5 bases). CDR3 size: 14 residues. Germline CDR1 and CDR2: MDHEN and SYDVKM. Deletions cut 5 bases from V and 2 bases from J, with 12 bases between. The CDR3 DNA reads as TGTGCCAGCAGTACCCCGGACTTTCAAGAGACCCAGTACTTC. This gives the protein CASSTPDFQETQYF.

The chain recombines TRBV24-1 with TRBJ1-1; D is unresolved. CDR3 size: 12 residues. V gave up 6 bases and J gave up 7 bases, with 11 bases separating them. Per the germline V gene, CDR1 is KGHDR and CDR2 is SFDVKD. The chain's CDR3 is CATSRRYVEAFF. In DNA form, the CDR3 reads TGTGCCACCAGTCGGAGATACGTTGAAGCTTTCTTT.

Only a few counts were recorded for this clonotype. The chain is built from TRBV5-8 and TRBJ2-6; D possibly corresponds to TRBD2 (7 bases). Germline V gene sequence: CDR1 SGHTS, CDR2 YDEGEE. This CDR3 contains 15 residues. V dropped 7 bases and J dropped 2 bases, with 13 bases sitting between them. This CDR3 reads CASHTRGPGANVLTF. For the CDR3, the DNA is TGTGCCAGCCACACGCGGGGGCCTGGGGCCAACGTCCTGACTTTC.

This clonotype was seen a handful of times. This chain joins TRBV29-1 and TRBJ2-3; 7 nucleotides align to TRBD2. The J segment lost 3 bases and the V segment lost 6 bases, leaving 6 bases of the junction unmatched. Looked up from germline, CDR1 is SQVTM and CDR2 is ANQGSEA. CDR3 length equals 13 residues. The CDR3 region is CSVERGGTDTQYF. CDR3 nucleotide sequence: TGCAGCGTGGAGCGGGGCGGGACAGATACGCAGTATTTT.

In this sample, this clonotype turned up a few times. The J gene is TRBJ1-6, the V gene TRBV6-6; D remains unclear. The germline V gene has CDR1 MNHNY and CDR2 SVGAGI (reference sequence). V lost 5 bases to trimming and J lost 3 bases, with 11 bases between them. The CDR3 has 15 residues. CDR3 protein: CASSAQVLYNSPLHF. CDR3 sequence (DNA): TGTGCCAGCAGTGCCCAGGTCCTCTATAATTCACCCCTCCACTTT.

This clonotype has only a few counts. V gene TRBV9 combines with J gene TRBJ2-1, with 8 bases that match TRBD1. This CDR3 region has 14 residues. CDR1 is SGDLS, CDR2 YYNGEE, per germline. V trimming: 4 bases; J trimming: 5 bases; junction bases outside the gene matches: 5. As DNA, the CDR3 is TGTGCCAGCAGCTCAGGGGGCCCCAACAATGAGCAGTTCTTC. It specifies CASSSGGPNNEQFF. Full variable domain (rest looked up from reference TRBV9 and TRBJ2-1): DSGVTQTPKHLITATGQRVTLRCSPRSGDLSVYWYQQSLDQGLQFLIQYYNGEERAKGNILERFSAQQFPDLHSELNLSSLELGDSALYFCASSSGGPNNEQFFGPGTRLTVL.

This clonotype occurred many times. The chain uses TRBV5-5 and TRBJ2-3, with 7 nucleotides matching TRBD1. Germline CDR1 is SGHKS and CDR2 is YYEKEE (reference sequence). Trimming at V came to 3 bases and at J to 3 bases, leaving 7 bases not matched to a gene. The CDR3 consists of 15 residues. In nucleotides, the CDR3 is TGTGCCAGCAGCTCGGGACAGATATTAACAGATACGCAGTATTTT. This sequence encodes CASSSGQILTDTQYF. The full variable domain, completed using reference TRBV5-5 and TRBJ2-3, is DAGVTQSPTHLIKTRGQQVTLRCSPISGHKSVSWYQQVLGQGPQFIFQYYEKEERGRGNFPDRFSARQFPNYSSELNVNALLLGDSALYLCASSSGQILTDTQYFGPGTRLTVL.

This clonotype was detected only a few times. The rearrangement joins TRBV7-9 to TRBJ2-2; D is unclear. Per the germline V gene, CDR1 is SEHNR and CDR2 is FQNEAQ (reference sequence). The germline V and J ends were trimmed by 1 base and 4 bases, with 19 bases remaining between them. This CDR3 has 18 residues. The CDR3 protein is CASSLEPGVGSSTGELFF. CDR3 DNA sequence: TGTGCCAGCAGCTTAGAGCCGGGCGTGGGATCCAGCACCGGGGAGCTGTTTTTT.

This clonotype was detected many times. This chain uses TRBV6-2 or TRBV6-3 with TRBJ1-5; D is possibly TRBD1 (5 bases). Germline CDR1 is MNHEY and CDR2 is SVGEGT. The CDR3 covers 17 residues. Trimming pared 0 bases from V and 2 bases from J, leaving 14 bases between. CDR3 sequence: CASSYSIGGDGNQPQHF. The CDR3 bases are TGTGCCAGCAGTTACTCGATAGGAGGGGATGGCAATCAGCCCCAGCATTTT.

V is TRBV7-2 and J is TRBJ2-7; D uncertain. V lost 0 bases and J 1 base, leaving 4 bases between the germline ends. Per the germline V gene, CDR1 is SGHTA and CDR2 is FQGNSA. The CDR3 is 13 residues long. The chain's CDR3 is CASSLARSYEQYV. The CDR3 bases are TGTGCCAGCAGCTTAGCCAGGTCCTACGAGCAGTACGTC.

This clonotype was recorded many times. This chain connects TRBV7-9 to TRBJ1-6, with 7 positions matching TRBD1. The CDR3 totals 14 residues. Per germline, CDR1 SEHNR and CDR2 FQNEAQ (reference sequence). Trimming removed 8 bases from V and 6 bases from J; junction bases left unmatched: 7. CDR3: CASSLSGGNSPLHF. The DNA for the CDR3 is TGTGCCAGCTCGCTATCAGGGGGTAATTCACCCCTCCACTTT.

This chain connects TRBV4-3 to TRBJ1-5; 8 bases are shared with TRBD1. The length of the CDR3 is 15 residues. CDR1 is LGHNA, CDR2 YSLEER, per germline. Trimming took 0 bases from V and 6 from J; bases not matched to a gene: 4. The CDR3 sequence is CASSQDDGQGQPQHF. In nucleotides, the CDR3 is TGCGCCAGCAGCCAAGATGACGGACAGGGTCAGCCCCAGCATTTT.